Listed below are T cell receptor beta chains from one sample, sequenced in a study of blood T cell repertoires in COVID-19. The assay was immunoSEQ multiplex PCR, and TCRdb's table has in-frame clones only and misses some. The data show 95,000 to 120,000 clones, approximately 80% seen once. The sequenced material came from peripheral blood. The origin of the receptors is a woman between 40 and 55 years old with acute or convalescent COVID-19. The CDR3 runs from the conserved cysteine through the conserved F or W. A D gene is named only where the DNA matches it firmly. Expanded clones are given a class, and other clones once, few, many or no size at all.

v_call	d_call	j_call	clone_size	cdr3_aa	cdr3_nt
TRBV6-5	TRBD2	TRBJ2-7	once	CASREPSGVSYEQYF	TGTGCCAGCAGGGAGCCTAGCGGGGTCTCCTACGAGCAGTACTTC
TRBV2	NA	TRBJ2-2	NA	CASSGSRANTGELFF	TGTGCCAGCAGTGGAAGCAGGGCGAACACCGGGGAGCTGTTTTTT
TRBV5-5	TRBD2	TRBJ2-1	NA	CASSLNSGGESIARFF	TGTGCCAGCAGCTTGAATTCCGGGGGGGAATCCATCGCACGGTTCTTC
TRBV7-9	NA	TRBJ1-1	NA	CAGSRDISMNTEAFF	TGTGCCGGATCCCGGGACATCTCAATGAACACTGAAGCTTTCTTT
TRBV7-9	TRBD1	TRBJ1-1	NA	CASGAGGLGTEAFF	TGTGCCAGCGGGGCAGGGGGCCTTGGCACTGAAGCTTTCTTT
TRBV19	NA	TRBJ1-1	NA	CASSIRGGTEAFF	TGTGCCAGTAGTATCCGGGGGGGCACTGAAGCTTTCTTT
TRBV12-3/TRBV12-4	NA	TRBJ1-5	NA	CASSRSNQPQHF	TGTGCCAGCAGTCGTAGCAATCAGCCCCAGCATTTT
TRBV11-3	NA	TRBJ2-7	NA	CASSQDRSPTYEQYF	TGTGCCAGCAGCCAAGACAGGTCCCCCACATACGAGCAGTACTTC
TRBV7-9	TRBD1	TRBJ1-1	NA	CASSSTGQGTEAFF	TGTGCCAGCAGTTCTACGGGACAGGGTACTGAAGCTTTCTTT
TRBV23-1	NA	TRBJ2-3	NA	CATGWRTDTQYF	TGCGCCACGGGTTGGCGTACAGATACGCAGTATTTT
TRBV18	NA	TRBJ1-2	NA	CASSPPGGGYTF	TGTGCCAGCTCACCACCGGGAGGGGGCTACACCTTC
TRBV29-1	NA	TRBJ2-2	NA	CSVDSNTGELFF	TGCAGCGTCGACTCGAACACCGGGGAGCTGTTTTTT
TRBV7-2	TRBD1	TRBJ2-7	NA	CASSPPGQSYEQYF	TGTGCCAGCAGCCCCCCGGGACAGAGTTACGAGCAGTACTTC
TRBV19	NA	TRBJ1-6	NA	CASSSGAYSPLHF	TGTGCCAGTAGTTCCGGAGCCTATTCACCCCTCCACTTT
TRBV25-1	NA	TRBJ1-2	NA	CASSSGFNYGYTF	TGTGCCAGCAGTTCGGGGTTTAACTATGGCTACACCTTC